This TCR beta chain was documented in a study of T and B cells in COVID-19 patients. Multiplex PCR with BIOMED2 TRB-A/B primer pools amplified TRB rearrangements. TCRdb re-called the multiplex PCR reads with MiXCR, one entry per CDR3 protein. Of around 4,400 distinct CDR3 sequences listed, under 30% are singletons. Blood genomic DNA input for TRB amplification was roughly 230-550 ng. This clonotype qualifies as medium-sized (0.01 to 0.1%). The sample taken for sequencing was blood. This clonotype was sampled from a human donor with active COVID-19.

This CDR3 reads CASSTQEKLFF. The CDR3 DNA sequence: TGTGCCAGCAGTACACAGGAAAAACTGTTTTTT. This chain connects TRBV6-6 to TRBJ1-4; D unresolved. V was cut by 5 bases and J by 8 bases, with 6 bases left in between. The CDR3 is 11 amino acids. Germline V gene sequence: CDR1 MNHNY, CDR2 SVGAGI (reference sequence).